What follows are 13 T cell receptor beta chains derived from one specimen sequenced in a study of blood T cell repertoires in COVID-19. Assay: immunoSEQ multiplex PCR; the TCRdb copy retains only in-frame clones and omits some. The sample lists about 150,000 clones, 70% to 90% seen once, with around 2.7% in the top ten. The sample consisted of peripheral blood. The receptors were sampled from a woman of 80 years or more with COVID-19, enrolled during active disease.

In DNA, the CDR3 is TGCGCCAGCAGCTTGGTTTCGGGGGACTACGAGCAGTACTTC. Translation: CASSLVSGDYEQYF. The chain couples TRBV5-1 to TRBJ2-7; tentatively, D is TRBD2 (6 bases). Germline V lookup: CDR1 SGHRS, CDR2 YFSETQ. The CDR3 extends over 14 amino acids. V dropped 0 bases and J dropped 3 bases, with 10 bases sitting between them.

The CDR3 reads CASIPSAGGPGANVLTF. CDR3 in DNA: TGTGCCAGCATCCCCTCAGCGGGGGGGCCAGGGGCCAACGTCCTGACTTTC. V gene TRBV5-6 combines with J gene TRBJ2-6; 10 bases agree with TRBD2. With 6 bases clipped from V and 4 bases from J, the junction kept 10 bases outside the gene matches. The CDR3 has 17 residues. In germline, CDR1 is SGHDT, CDR2 YYEEEE.

This chain links TRBV6-2 or TRBV6-3 with TRBJ1-4; 8 bases match TRBD1. The CDR3 runs to 15 residues. Losses at the gene ends were 0 bases for V and 8 bases for J; bases not matched to a gene: 5. Germline V gives CDR1 MNHEY, CDR2 SVGEGT. The CDR3 bases are TGTGCCAGCAGTTACTCCGGACAGGGCGGAGAAAAACTGTTTTTT. As protein: CASSYSGQGGEKLFF.

This chain connects TRBV14 to TRBJ2-3; 7 bases line up with TRBD2. Per germline, CDR1 SGHDN and CDR2 FVKESK. This CDR3 is 19 amino acids long. V dropped 1 base and J dropped 0; count of bases not matched to a gene: 13. This chain's CDR3 is CASSQVGRGYGLSTDTQYF. The CDR3 DNA sequence: TGTGCCAGCAGCCAAGTCGGGCGGGGGTACGGGCTAAGCACAGATACGCAGTATTTT.

Here the CDR3 DNA reads TGTGCCAGCAGCCTGAGACAGGGACAATACGAGCAGTACTTC. It specifies CASSLRQGQYEQYF. The genes are TRBV28 and TRBJ2-7, with TRBD1 matching 7 bases. The CDR3 is 14 residues long. Germline loops: CDR1 MDHEN, CDR2 SYDVKM. With 6 bases clipped from V and 4 bases from J, the junction kept 9 bases outside the gene matches.

This clone was seen only once. The chain carries TRBV27 and TRBJ2-7; 8 nucleotides agree with TRBD2. J was trimmed by 5 bases and V by 0 bases; bases with no gene match: 6. The CDR3 spans 15 residues. Germline V gene data show CDR1 as MNHEY and CDR2 as SMNVEV (reference sequence). CDR3 sequence: CASSLSTLAVHEQYF. The CDR3 nucleotides read TGTGCCAGCAGTTTATCGACACTAGCGGTCCACGAGCAGTACTTC.

This sequence joins TRBV6-6 and TRBJ2-3; 7 nucleotides align to TRBD2. V shed 6 bases and J 1 base; nucleotides not matched to a gene: 4. This CDR3 comprises 14 residues. The germline V gene encodes CDR1 MNHNY and CDR2 SVGAGI (reference sequence). CDR3 sequence reads: CASRGGFGTDTQYF. As DNA, the CDR3 is TGTGCCAGCAGGGGGGGGTTTGGCACAGATACGCAGTATTTT.

V usage is TRBV9 and J usage is TRBJ2-1; 11 bases match TRBD2. The CDR3 is 16 residues long. Germline CDR1 SGDLS, CDR2 YYNGEE. V lost 0 bases to trimming and J lost 8 bases; unmatched junction nucleotides: 7. The CDR3 DNA is TGTGCCAGCAGCGTAGAGGCTAGCGGGGGGCCTTATGAGCAGTTCTTC. Amino acid sequence: CASSVEASGGPYEQFF.

The count of this clone is one. The V and J genes are TRBV7-2 and TRBJ1-5, with 7 bases fitting TRBD1. After removal of 5 bases from V and 5 bases from J, the junction contained 3 bases not matched to a gene. The CDR3 has 13 amino acids. The germline V gene has CDR1 SGHTA and CDR2 FQGNSA. In DNA, the CDR3 is TGTGCCAGCAGCACCCAGGGGGATCAGCCCCAGCATTTT. It encodes CASSTQGDQPQHF.

This chain links TRBV5-1 with TRBJ1-4; D not certain. The V and J ends lost 3 bases and 7 bases respectively, with 13 bases between them. The CDR3 consists of 14 residues. Germline lookup yields CDR1 SGHRS and CDR2 YFSETQ. The DNA for the CDR3 is TGCGCCAGCAGCTCCAGCCGAGGAGGTGAAAAACTGTTTTTT. This encodes CASSSSRGGEKLFF.

V gene TRBV9 combines with J gene TRBJ1-1; 10 positions agree with TRBD1. Trimming took 2 bases from V and 6 from J; bases not matched to a gene: 7. Germline V CDR1 and CDR2: SGDLS, YYNGEE. The CDR3 has 15 residues. The CDR3 nucleotides are TGTGCCAGCAGCGTTACAGGGACAGGGGAATCTGAAGCTTTCTTT. Its protein is CASSVTGTGESEAFF.

The V and J genes are TRBV5-5 and TRBJ2-1; maybe TRBD2 (6 bases). Germline CDR1 and CDR2: SGHKS and YYEKEE (reference sequence). This CDR3 is built from 15 residues. Trimming took off 4 bases at V and 7 bases at J, with 18 bases between the two ends. CDR3 sequence (DNA): TGTGCCAGCAGCCACTTTTCCGGGAGCGGTAATGAGCAGTTCTTC. It specifies CASSHFSGSGNEQFF. The full variable domain, rest sourced from reference TRBV5-5 and TRBJ2-1, is DAGVTQSPTHLIKTRGQQVTLRCSPISGHKSVSWYQQVLGQGPQFIFQYYEKEERGRGNFPDRFSARQFPNYSSELNVNALLLGDSALYLCASSHFSGSGNEQFFGPGTRLTVL.

This clone was observed a handful of times. The CDR3 sequence is CASSSVAGVGTGELFF. In DNA form, the CDR3 reads TGCGCCAGCAGCTCCGTAGCGGGAGTGGGCACCGGGGAGCTGTTTTTT. The rearrangement uses TRBV5-1 and TRBJ2-2, with 9 bases fitting TRBD2. Losses at the gene ends were 3 bases for V and 4 bases for J; bases not matched to a gene: 7. Per the germline V gene, CDR1 is SGHRS and CDR2 is YFSETQ. The CDR3 runs to 16 residues.